A single T cell receptor beta chain is shown here with its context. This specimen belongs to a study of blood T cell repertoires in COVID-19. Study-level background: The origin of the acute and convalescent COVID-19 samples was the United States, Italy and Spain.

Authors' data handling: Estimation of nucleated cell counts relied on the amplification of reference gene primers. Here immunoSEQ multiplex PCR was the method, and the copy in TCRdb shows in-frame clones only, minus some. V and J calls and clone size are given by that table; D and trimming were obtained from the DNA. The data show tens of thousands of clones, with around nine tenths seen just once and approximately 4.9% held by the top ten. V was pared by 3 bases and J by 5 bases, with 6 bases of the junction left unmatched. Germline V gene sequence: CDR1 MDHEN, CDR2 SYDVKM. This CDR3 is 16 amino acids long.

The source of this sequence is a woman at least 80 years old with active or convalescent COVID-19. The V gene is TRBV28, the J gene TRBJ2-7; 14 bases are a match to TRBD2. Sequencing was done on a sample of peripheral blood. The CDR3 sequence is CASSFHGLAGGDEQYF. Written as DNA, the CDR3 is TGTGCCAGCAGTTTCCACGGACTAGCGGGAGGTGACGAGCAGTACTTC. Full variable domain (rest looked up from reference TRBV28 and TRBJ2-7): DVKVTQSSRYLVKRTGEKVFLECVQDMDHENMFWYRQDPGLGLRLIYFSYDVKMKEKGDIPEGYSVSREKKERFSLILESASTNQTSMYLCASSFHGLAGGDEQYFGPGTRLTVT.